The next 12 T cell receptor beta chains were all read from a single sample in a study of T cell responses to AZD1222 COVID-19 vaccine. The table came from immunoSEQ multiplex PCR; TCRdb's copy has only in-frame clones and leaves some out. The table lists fewer than 200,000 clones, 75% to 90% of them singletons. The starting material was peripheral blood, obtained on day 0 of AZD1222 vaccination. Receptor source: an adult in good health.

Concerning this clone itself: Distinct nucleotide sequences in the sample also encode this CDR3. The chain employs TRBV18 and TRBJ2-3; D remains ambiguous. Between the trimmed V and J ends, which lost 0 bases and 3 bases, there was a span of 4 bases. Germline V lookup: CDR1 KGHSH, CDR2 LQKENI. The CDR3 totals 13 residues. The CDR3 is CASSPPSTDTQYF. DNA of the CDR3: TGTGCCAGCTCACCACCCTCGACAGATACGCAGTATTTT.

The chain recombines TRBV5-1 with TRBJ1-5, with no clear D. The CDR3 is 14 amino acids. Deletions cut 0 bases from V and 2 bases from J, with 6 bases between. Germline values: CDR1 SGHRS, CDR2 YFSETQ. The CDR3 bases are TGCGCCAGCAGCTTGGAAGGGCGCAATCAGCCCCAGCATTTT. It encodes CASSLEGRNQPQHF.

This sequence joins TRBV7-2 and TRBJ1-2, with D maybe TRBD1 (5 bases). Trimming pared 1 base from V and 4 bases from J, leaving 19 bases between. This CDR3 comprises 17 residues. Germline values: CDR1 SGHTA, CDR2 FQGNSA. The CDR3 protein is CASSLVGRGATIYGYTF. CDR3 nucleotide sequence: TGTGCCAGCAGCTTAGTGGGGAGGGGCGCCACAATCTATGGCTACACCTTC.

This chain connects TRBV4-2 to TRBJ2-6; 9 nucleotides align to TRBD1. V lost 8 bases, J lost 1 base, and 12 bases stayed unmatched. The CDR3 has 18 amino acids. CDR1 and CDR2 (germline): LGHNA, YNFKEQ. The CDR3 region is CASRYQGTGKSGANVLTF. CDR3 DNA: TGTGCCAGCCGCTACCAAGGGACAGGGAAGTCTGGGGCCAACGTCCTGACTTTC.

The V gene is TRBV6-5, the J gene TRBJ1-2, with TRBD1 identical over 10 bases. Unmatched junction bases numbered 3, after V lost 0 bases and J lost 5 bases. CDR3 size: 15 residues. CDR1 MNHEY and CDR2 SVGAGI come from the germline V gene. The CDR3 reads CASSYSGQGRYGYTF. The DNA for the CDR3 is TGTGCCAGCAGTTACTCGGGACAGGGGCGGTATGGCTACACCTTC.

The CDR3 sequence: CASSSQGGETQYF. Written as DNA, the CDR3 is TGTGCCAGCAGTTCGCAAGGGGGTGAGACCCAGTACTTC. The rearrangement links TRBV27 to TRBJ2-5; TRBD1 is a possible D gene (6 bases). This CDR3 region has 13 residues. CDR1 is MNHEY and CDR2 is SMNVEV in the germline V gene (reference sequence). V was clipped by 4 bases and J by 5 bases, with 11 bases between them.

The chain has TRBV9 and TRBJ2-4; TRBD1 matches 7 bases. The CDR3 consists of 13 residues. CDR1 SGDLS and CDR2 YYNGEE come from the germline V gene. The V gene end was trimmed by 0 bases and the J gene end by 10 bases; junction bases not matched to a gene: 4. CDR3 sequence: CASSVGDSTIQYF. CDR3 bases: TGTGCCAGCAGCGTAGGGGACAGTACTATTCAGTACTTC.

This clone has just one count. The V call is TRBV10-3, the J call TRBJ1-2; D is uncertain. The CDR3 covers 13 residues. Trimming took off 3 bases at V and 0 bases at J, with 5 bases between the two ends. Germline-derived CDR1 and CDR2 are ENHRY and SYGVKD. CDR3 DNA: TGTGCCATCAGTGATCGAGCTAACTATGGCTACACCTTC. It codes for CAISDRANYGYTF.

The V and J genes are TRBV4-2 and TRBJ1-1; possibly TRBD1 for D (6 bases). Germline V gene sequence: CDR1 LGHNA, CDR2 YNFKEQ. The V and J ends lost 2 bases and 4 bases respectively, with 20 bases between them. The CDR3 consists of 17 residues. The CDR3 loop reads CASSQLTGSQGSTEAFF. The CDR3 DNA reads as TGTGCCAGCAGCCAATTGACGGGGTCTCAGGGGAGCACTGAAGCTTTCTTT.

The V call is TRBV28, the J call TRBJ1-5; D gene uncertain. V was cut by 3 bases and J by 2 bases, with 11 bases left in between. Germline V gives CDR1 MDHEN, CDR2 SYDVKM. This CDR3 contains 15 residues. The DNA for the CDR3 is TGTGCCAGCAGTTTCGGAGGGATGGGCAATCAGCCCCAGCATTTT. Translation gives CASSFGGMGNQPQHF.

This rearrangement joins TRBV12-3 or TRBV12-4 to TRBJ2-1, with D possibly matching TRBD2 (5 bases). CDR3 size: 12 residues. V was trimmed by 3 bases and J by 12 bases, leaving 12 bases between them. This CDR3 is CASSLGIRGQFF. The CDR3 DNA sequence: TGTGCCAGCAGTTTGGGGATCCGGGGGCAGTTCTTC.

This sequence joins TRBV7-9 and TRBJ2-7, with D perhaps matching TRBD1 or TRBD2 (5 bases each). Per the germline V gene, CDR1 is SEHNR and CDR2 is FQNEAQ (reference sequence). V lost 1 base, J lost 10 bases, and 14 bases lay in between. This CDR3 has 13 residues. The CDR3: CASSLGRTSVQYF. The CDR3 region has the DNA TGTGCCAGCAGCTTAGGGAGGACATCAGTCCAGTACTTC.